This T cell receptor beta chain was sequenced in a study of T cells in Graves' hyperthyroidism and ophthalmopathy. Germline lookup yields CDR1 MNHEY and CDR2 SVGAGI. This CDR3 has 14 amino acids. Trimming shortened V by 4 bases and J by 2 bases, and 12 bases separated the two germline ends. Amplified TCR beta CDR3 regions derived from RNA transcripts. TCR CDR3 regions were first amplified by RT-PCR with HTBI primers. TCRdb re-derived calls from the multiplex PCR reads in MiXCR, one entry per CDR3 protein. The table records roughly 720,000 distinct CDR3 sequences, roughly 17% of them present only once. Patients aged 18 to 65 had newly diagnosed hyperthyroidism that had lasted under 2 months. A note on this clonotype: A much larger clone differs from this one at a single base, so this may be a read error.

The sequencing sample was made of blood. V is TRBV6-5 and J is TRBJ2-7; D not resolved. The TCR was taken from a man aged 45 to 65 with Graves' hyperthyroidism. CDR3 bases: TGTGCCAGCAGTTCTTGGCGGATAGCCTACGAGCAGTACTTC. It codes for CASSSWRIAYEQYF.